This T cell receptor (beta chain) was identified during a study of T cell responses to AZD1222 COVID-19 vaccine. Whole-study results and caveats: Per reports, nearly half of all spike-specific TCRs target regions that are unmutated in variants. Dominant at 160-218 and 743-854, vaccine-associated CD4 TCRs also spanned spike. Among AZD1222 vaccinees, only 6 or 7 were seropositive at baseline. White British people made up most donors, females outnumbered males, and clonal diversity was possibly underestimated.

Measured with immunoSEQ multiplex PCR; TCRdb has only the in-frame clones, and not every one. The data contain about 140,000 clones, roughly 90% of them seen just once; the ten biggest clones take up about 3%. This clone was picked up one time. Antigen unknown. Germline-derived CDR1 and CDR2 are SEHNR and FQNEAQ (reference sequence). The CDR3 is made up of 15 amino acids. J gave up 0 bases and V 5 bases, and 6 bases lay outside the gene matches. V is TRBV7-9 and J is TRBJ1-2, with 7 nucleotides matching TRBD1. The receptor was isolated from an adult in good health. Sequences were derived from peripheral blood, sampled on day 0 of AZD1222 vaccination. The CDR3 sequence: CASSPQDRTNYGYTF. CDR3 sequence (DNA): TGTGCCAGCAGCCCCCAGGACAGGACTAACTATGGCTACACCTTC.